This is a list of T cell receptor beta chains from one sample in a study of blood T cell repertoires in COVID-19. Clones were sequenced by immunoSEQ multiplex PCR, and TCRdb holds only the in-frame ones, with some missing. The table has approximately 210,000 clones, roughly 82% seen once. The source material was peripheral blood. Source of these receptors: a woman between 35 and 50 years old with acute or convalescent COVID-19. The CDR3 runs from the conserved cysteine through the conserved F or W. A D gene is named only where the DNA matches it firmly. A row's size may be missing; if present it is once, few, many or a size class.

d_gene	v_gene	j_gene	abundance	len	CDR3aa	CDR3nt
-	TRBV6-6	TRBJ1-4	-	11	CAARRGEKLFF	TGTGCCGCCCGGAGGGGCGAAAAACTGTTTTTT
TRBD1	TRBV9	TRBJ2-1	-	15	CASSHRDRGMNEQFF	TGTGCCAGCAGCCACCGGGACAGGGGAATGAATGAGCAGTTCTTC
-	TRBV25-1	TRBJ2-2	few	15	CASSDSDISTGELFF	TGTGCCAGCAGTGACTCCGACATATCCACCGGGGAGCTGTTTTTT
TRBD2	TRBV19	TRBJ2-3	-	17	CASSRGGRAGEADTQYF	TGTGCCAGTTCCCGGGGGGGGCGAGCGGGAGAGGCAGATACGCAGTATTTT
-	TRBV6-6	TRBJ2-3	-	14	CASNLFRDTDTQYF	TGTGCCAGCAACCTCTTCCGGGACACAGATACGCAGTATTTT
-	TRBV19	TRBJ1-5	once	15	CASQPTIVLNQPQHF	TGTGCCAGCCAACCTACTATCGTCCTTAATCAGCCCCAGCATTTT
TRBD1	TRBV10-3	TRBJ2-5	-	15	CAISPGTGDGETQYF	TGTGCCATCAGTCCCGGGACAGGGGATGGGGAGACCCAGTACTTC
-	TRBV6-5	TRBJ1-1	-	15	CASSWDGQTNTEAFF	TGTGCCAGCAGCTGGGACGGACAGACAAACACTGAAGCTTTCTTT
-	TRBV27	TRBJ2-1	once	16	CASSLEHTGSYNEQFF	TGTGCCAGCAGTTTAGAACATACAGGGTCGTACAATGAGCAGTTCTTC
-	TRBV27	TRBJ1-4	once	17	CASSPQGLSNPNEKLFF	TGTGCCAGCAGTCCTCAGGGACTTTCGAACCCTAATGAAAAACTGTTTTTT
-	TRBV29-1	TRBJ1-2	-	12	CSVFTGNYGYTF	TGCAGCGTTTTTACAGGGAACTATGGCTACACCTTC
-	TRBV4-3	TRBJ2-5	-	20	CASSQELGVGTAISQETQYF	TGCGCCAGCAGCCAAGAGTTGGGGGTTGGGACTGCCATTTCCCAAGAGACCCAGTACTTC
-	TRBV7-8	TRBJ2-3	once	14	CASSHRGNTDTQYF	TGTGCCAGCAGCCACCGGGGAAACACAGATACGCAGTATTTT
TRBD1	TRBV18	TRBJ1-4	few	15	CASRPTGDSMRKLFF	TGTGCCAGCCGCCCGACAGGGGATTCTATGAGAAAACTGTTTTTT
TRBD1	TRBV7-2	TRBJ2-3	-	17	CASSFRTGGAQTDTQYF	TGTGCCAGCAGCTTCCGGACAGGGGGGGCACAGACAGATACGCAGTATTTT
TRBD1	TRBV18	TRBJ2-1	-	16	CASSPKSGGMYNEQFF	TGTGCCAGCTCACCAAAGTCAGGGGGCATGTACAATGAGCAGTTCTTC
-	TRBV14	TRBJ1-6	-	13	CASSHVPRSSLHF	TGTGCCAGCAGCCACGTACCGAGGTCATCCCTCCACTTT
TRBD1	TRBV6-4	TRBJ2-3	-	15	CASSLGQGSTDTQYF	TGTGCCAGCAGCTTGGGACAGGGCAGCACAGATACGCAGTATTTT
-	TRBV30	TRBJ1-2	-	15	CAWSGGTSINYGYTF	TGTGCCTGGAGTGGTGGGACAAGTATTAACTATGGCTACACCTTC
-	TRBV7-6	TRBJ1-1	once	15	CASSLGWAVDTEAFF	TGTGCCAGCAGCTTAGGATGGGCAGTAGACACTGAAGCTTTCTTT
-	TRBV4-1	TRBJ1-2	-	17	CASSQDLTEGPGHGYTF	TGCGCCAGCAGCCAAGATTTGACGGAGGGGCCGGGACATGGCTACACCTTC
TRBD1	TRBV30	TRBJ2-5	few	17	CAWSARLGTGGPETQYF	TGTGCCTGGAGTGCTCGACTGGGGACAGGGGGCCCGGAGACCCAGTACTTC
TRBD2	TRBV6-5	TRBJ2-1	-	15	CASSRPRLAGGEQFF	TGTGCCAGCTCTCGGCCCCGACTAGCGGGAGGGGAGCAGTTCTTC
TRBD2	TRBV9	TRBJ2-1	-	17	CASSASGTSGGNNEQFF	TGTGCCAGCAGCGCATCCGGGACTAGCGGGGGAAACAATGAGCAGTTCTTC
TRBD1	TRBV25-1	TRBJ1-4	-	17	CASSESWTGGTNEKLFF	TGTGCCAGCAGTGAATCCTGGACAGGGGGCACTAATGAAAAACTGTTTTTT
TRBD2	TRBV10-3	TRBJ2-7	-	18	CAISVPGLAEGSSYEQYF	TGTGCCATCAGTGTTCCGGGACTAGCGGAGGGGAGCTCCTACGAGCAGTACTTC
-	TRBV7-9	TRBJ1-5	-	13	CASSPGGDQPQHF	TGTGCCAGCAGCCCCGGGGGGGATCAGCCCCAGCATTTT
TRBD1	TRBV6-5	TRBJ2-1	-	15	CASSYSSGTGNEQFF	TGTGCCAGCAGTTATTCCTCCGGGACAGGCAATGAGCAGTTCTTC
TRBD1	TRBV6-5	TRBJ1-2	-	15	CASSYLRDRGYGYTF	TGTGCCAGCAGTTACCTGAGGGACAGAGGCTATGGCTACACCTTC
-	TRBV29-1	TRBJ1-1	few	12	CSVQVGNTEAFF	TGCAGCGTTCAGGTGGGGAACACTGAAGCTTTCTTT
TRBD2	TRBV7-9	TRBJ2-1	few	17	CASSLPTSGSLYNEQFF	TGTGCCAGCAGCTTACCTACTAGCGGGAGCCTCTACAATGAGCAGTTCTTC
TRBD1	TRBV7-2	TRBJ2-3	-	15	CASSTRDRKSDTQYF	TGTGCCAGCAGCACAAGGGACAGGAAATCGGATACGCAGTATTTT
TRBD2	TRBV27	TRBJ2-5	-	15	CASSPRWGGEETQYF	TGTGCCAGCAGCCCCCGTTGGGGGGGGGAAGAGACCCAGTACTTC
TRBD1	TRBV30	TRBJ2-7	-	14	CAWSVGGQAREQYF	TGTGCCTGGAGTGTGGGGGGACAGGCCCGCGAGCAGTACTTC
-	TRBV10-3	TRBJ1-1	-	12	CAISEQRTEAFF	TGTGCCATCAGTGAACAGCGGACTGAAGCTTTCTTT
-	TRBV6-5	TRBJ2-1	-	16	CASSYQWGASYNEQFF	TGTGCCAGCAGTTACCAGTGGGGAGCGAGCTACAATGAGCAGTTCTTC
-	TRBV19	TRBJ2-4	-	16	CASSIGTVLAKNIQYF	TGTGCCAGTAGTATCGGTACGGTATTGGCCAAAAACATTCAGTACTTC
-	TRBV27	TRBJ2-7	once	15	CASSSPSESSYEQYF	TGTGCCAGCAGTTCCCCTAGCGAGAGCTCCTACGAGCAGTACTTC
-	TRBV18	TRBJ1-1	-	16	CASSPPGKKGDTEAFF	TGTGCCAGCTCACCACCAGGGAAGAAGGGGGACACTGAAGCTTTCTTT
TRBD1	TRBV12-5	TRBJ2-7	-	14	CASGKGQTFGEQYF	TGTGCTAGTGGTAAGGGACAGACCTTTGGCGAGCAGTACTTC